Below, 8 T cell receptor beta chains from the same sample are listed, as sequenced in a study of blood T cell repertoires in COVID-19. Only in-frame clones appear in the TCRdb table, and some are missing; sequencing was by immunoSEQ multiplex PCR. The sample shows some 80,000 clones, around 80% of them seen only once. Sequences were obtained from peripheral blood. These receptors all stem from a man between 60 and 70 years old with active or convalescent COVID-19.

This chain connects TRBV30 to TRBJ1-1, with 11 bases lining up with TRBD1. Germline trimming cut 3 bases from V and 10 bases from J; bases unmatched to any gene: 7. The CDR3 loop spans 13 amino acids. Germline assignment: CDR1 GTSNPN and CDR2 SVGIG (reference sequence). CDR3 amino acids: CAWRGQGAGGAFF. The CDR3 nucleotides read TGTGCCTGGAGAGGACAGGGGGCGGGAGGAGCTTTCTTT.

This clone has only one observation. The V gene is TRBV4-1, the J gene TRBJ2-1; 9 nucleotides match TRBD2. This CDR3 region has 16 residues. Germline V gives CDR1 MGHRA, CDR2 YSYEKL. The J segment lost 10 bases and the V segment lost 1 base, leaving 11 bases of the junction unmatched. CDR3 sequence (DNA): TGCGCCAGCAGCCAAGTAGGTAGCGGGGGTGAGTTAGAGCAGTTCTTC. This translates into CASSQVGSGGELEQFF.

The chain has TRBV5-1 and TRBJ1-4; D may be TRBD1 (6 bases). Trimming cost V 4 bases and J 4 bases, with 14 bases left between them. CDR1 and CDR2 from the germline V gene are SGHRS and YFSETQ. CDR3 length: 15 residues. The CDR3 sequence: CASSPLTGGNEKLFF. CDR3 coding DNA: TGCGCCAGCAGCCCGTTGACAGGCGGTAATGAAAAACTGTTTTTT.

The table lists this clone with many counts. The chain joins TRBV19 to TRBJ1-5; weak D call: TRBD1 (6 bases). The CDR3 is made up of 14 amino acids. V was trimmed by 5 bases and J by 2 bases, leaving 10 bases between them. CDR1 and CDR2 (germline): LNHDA, SQIVND (reference sequence). Here the CDR3 DNA reads TGTGCCAGTAGTTCTCGACAGGGCAATCAGCCCCAGCATTTT. Protein product: CASSSRQGNQPQHF.

This clone came up once. J is TRBJ1-2 and V is TRBV6-2 or TRBV6-3, with D possibly TRBD1 on 5 matching bases. Germline CDR1 and CDR2: MNHEY and SVGEGT. V was shortened by 0 bases and J by 2 bases, with 16 bases between the two germline ends. The CDR3 is 17 residues long. The CDR3 loop is CASSYSSKARGNYGYTF. Here the CDR3 DNA reads TGTGCCAGCAGTTACTCGAGTAAAGCGCGGGGGAACTATGGCTACACCTTC.

The gene calls are TRBV2 and TRBJ1-4; 10 positions agree with TRBD1. The CDR3 has 14 residues. V gave up 5 bases and J gave up 5 bases; unmatched junction bases: 2. CDR1 and CDR2 (germline): SNHLY, FYNNEI. As DNA, the CDR3 is TGTGCCAGCAGTATGGGACAGGGGAATGAAAAACTGTTTTTT. It is translated as CASSMGQGNEKLFF. Filled out from reference TRBV2 and TRBJ1-4, the complete variable domain reads EPEVTQTPSHQVTQMGQEVILRCVPISNHLYFYWYRQILGQKVEFLVSFYNNEISEKSEIFDDQFSVERPDGSNFTLKIRSTKLEDSAMYFCASSMGQGNEKLFFGSGTQLSVL.

In this sample, this clone turned up a few times. The chain recombines TRBV9 with TRBJ2-2; the D gene is possibly TRBD1 (5 bases). V was trimmed by 4 bases and J by 3 bases, leaving 10 bases between them. The CDR3 is 14 amino acids. From germline, CDR1 is SGDLS and CDR2 YYNGEE. The CDR3 nucleotides are TGTGCCAGCAGCACTCGACAGTACACCGGGGAGCTGTTTTTT. Protein sequence: CASSTRQYTGELFF. The complete variable domain, with remaining parts taken from reference TRBV9 and TRBJ2-2, reads DSGVTQTPKHLITATGQRVTLRCSPRSGDLSVYWYQQSLDQGLQFLIQYYNGEERAKGNILERFSAQQFPDLHSELNLSSLELGDSALYFCASSTRQYTGELFFGEGSRLTVL.

This clone has a count of ten or more. The V call is TRBV9, the J call TRBJ2-4, with a possible D match to TRBD1 (6 bases). Germline V CDR1 and CDR2: SGDLS, YYNGEE. The CDR3 spans 15 residues. Trimming pared 1 base from V and 0 bases from J, leaving 8 bases between. The CDR3 loop is CASSVSGVAKNIQYF. The CDR3 DNA reads TGTGCCAGCAGCGTATCAGGGGTAGCCAAAAACATTCAGTACTTC.